This TCR beta chain emerged from a study of blood T cell repertoires in COVID-19. Study in general: Donors in the United States, Italy and Spain gave samples during acute or convalescent COVID-19. T cells, B-cell-depleted T cells, or PBMCs supplied cDNA or gDNA.

The CDR3 is 13 amino acids. Between the trimmed V and J ends, which lost 7 bases and 0 bases, there was a span of 9 bases. The germline CDR1 and CDR2 sequences are SQVTM and ANQGSEA. Methods used by the authors: Reference gene primer amplification gave nucleated cell count estimates. Clones were read by immunoSEQ multiplex PCR, and TCRdb kept only the in-frame ones, dropping some. That table gives V, J and clone size, and the DNA gave D and trimming. The profile shows about 350,000 clones, roughly 89% of them singletons. The chain combines TRBV29-1 with TRBJ2-2; tentative D call: TRBD2 (5 bases). Material for sequencing was peripheral blood. The clonotype comes from a woman aged 18-29 years who had recovered from COVID-19. The CDR3 bases are TGCAGCGGACGGGATTCGAACACCGGGGAGCTGTTTTTT. Amino acid sequence: CSGRDSNTGELFF.